These 20 T cell receptor beta chains were sequenced from one sample in a study of shared clonotypes between healthy human individuals. Sequenced by immunoSEQ multiplex PCR; TCRdb stores in-frame clones only, minus some. The profile shows around 700,000 clones, less than 80% of them singletons. The sample consisted of memory CD4+ T cells sorted from blood. Subset here: CD45RA-negative fraction. These TCRs come from a woman aged 30 to 39 in good health.

This clone occurred a few times. The chain carries TRBV19 and TRBJ2-1; 10 bases fit TRBD2. The ends lost 7 bases at V and 0 bases at J; junction bases unmatched: 12. Germline V gene lookup returns CDR1 LNHDA and CDR2 SQIVND (reference sequence). The CDR3 totals 18 residues. The DNA of the CDR3 is TGTGCCAGTACCAACCGGGGGCTAGCGGGAGTCTCCTACAATGAGCAGTTCTTC. Encoded protein: CASTNRGLAGVSYNEQFF.

The rearrangement joins TRBV4-1 to TRBJ1-1; maybe TRBD1 (6 bases). V was cut by 3 bases and J by 2 bases, with 10 bases left in between. The germline gives CDR1 MGHRA, CDR2 YSYEKL. The CDR3 covers 14 residues. As DNA, the CDR3 is TGCGCCAGCAGCCACCCGGACAGAAACACTGAAGCTTTCTTT. Its protein is CASSHPDRNTEAFF.

The chain carries TRBV28 and TRBJ1-2, with a possible D match to TRBD1 (6 bases). Per the germline V gene, CDR1 is MDHEN and CDR2 is SYDVKM. The CDR3 contains 14 residues. V dropped 10 bases and J dropped 2 bases, with 17 bases sitting between them. CDR3 sequence reads: CATYTLQGNYGYTF. Written as DNA, the CDR3 is TGTGCCACCTATACGTTACAGGGAAACTATGGCTACACCTTC.

The rearrangement links TRBV7-2 to TRBJ1-2; 9 positions match TRBD1. CDR1 is SGHTA and CDR2 is FQGNSA in the germline V gene. The CDR3 totals 14 residues. V gave up 5 bases and J gave up 5 bases; unmatched junction bases: 6. CDR3 region: CASSPGQGRYGYTF. CDR3 in DNA: TGTGCCAGCAGCCCCGGACAGGGGCGGTATGGCTACACCTTC.

The chain is built from TRBV27 and TRBJ1-5, with unresolved D. Trimming took off 9 bases at V and 4 bases at J, with 10 bases between the two ends. The germline gives CDR1 MNHEY, CDR2 SMNVEV (reference sequence). The CDR3 is 12 amino acids. The CDR3 nucleotides read TGTGCCAGTCGTTGGCTGAATCAGCCCCAGCATTTT. Amino acids: CASRWLNQPQHF.

As regards this clone: Other DNA sequences from this sample encode an identical CDR3 as well. V and J are TRBV15 and TRBJ2-5; 7 bases match TRBD1. Germline CDR1 is LNHNV and CDR2 is YYDKDF (reference sequence). The CDR3 is 14 residues long. V lost 1 base to trimming and J lost 3 bases; unmatched junction nucleotides: 2. The CDR3 loop reads CATSRGQGEETQYF. For the CDR3, the DNA is TGTGCCACCAGCAGAGGTCAGGGGGAAGAGACCCAGTACTTC.

The chain recombines TRBV7-3 with TRBJ2-5; D gene unclear. The CDR3 length is 13 residues. With 5 bases removed from V and 3 bases from J, the gap between germline ends came to 10 bases. CDR1 and CDR2 from the germline V gene are SGHTA and FQGTGA. CDR3 sequence reads: CASSPWSEETQYF. CDR3 in DNA: TGTGCCAGCAGCCCCTGGAGTGAAGAGACCCAGTACTTC.

This clone showed up just once. The chain employs TRBV11-2 and TRBJ2-7, with TRBD2 identical over 7 bases. This CDR3 is built from 16 residues. Losses at the gene ends were 5 bases for V and 0 bases for J; bases not matched to a gene: 10. Germline CDR1 and CDR2: SGHAT and FQNNGV. CDR3 DNA sequence: TGTGCCAGCAGCCCGGTCGGAACTAGCGACTCCTACGAGCAGTACTTC. It codes for CASSPVGTSDSYEQYF.

J is TRBJ2-1 and V is TRBV27; TRBD1 matches at 11 bases. V lost 4 bases and J lost 6; bases outside the gene matches: 5. Looked up from germline, CDR1 is MNHEY and CDR2 is SMNVEV (reference sequence). This CDR3 is built from 15 residues. This CDR3 reads CASSYGTGGSNEQFF. The CDR3 DNA is TGTGCCAGCAGTTATGGGACAGGGGGAAGCAATGAGCAGTTCTTC.

The chain has TRBV5-4 and TRBJ1-3, with 10 bases that match TRBD1. The trim removed 3 bases at V and 2 bases at J, leaving 2 bases unmatched. The CDR3 is 15 residues long. From germline, CDR1 is SGHNT and CDR2 YYREEE (reference sequence). The CDR3 protein is CASSYGQGAGNTIYF. The CDR3 bases are TGTGCCAGCAGCTACGGACAGGGGGCTGGAAACACCATATATTTT.

V usage is TRBV2 and J usage is TRBJ2-2; 10 bases align to TRBD2. CDR1 SNHLY and CDR2 FYNNEI come from the germline V gene. V lost 1 base and J lost 8; bases outside the gene matches: 4. CDR3 length equals 15 residues. CDR3 residues: CASSEGLAGSGELFF. The CDR3 region has the DNA TGTGCCAGCAGTGAAGGACTAGCGGGTTCGGGGGAGCTGTTTTTT.

This rearrangement joins TRBV5-6 to TRBJ1-5, with TRBD1 as a possible D gene (6 bases). The CDR3 spans 13 residues. The germline V gene has CDR1 SGHDT and CDR2 YYEEEE. Trimming removed 4 bases at V and 1 base at J, with 6 bases between. The CDR3 DNA follows: TGTGCCAGCAGCAGGGGGAGCAATCAGCCCCAGCATTTT. The encoded protein is CASSRGSNQPQHF. Full variable domain (missing parts from reference TRBV5-6 and TRBJ1-5): DAGVTQSPTHLIKTRGQQVTLRCSPKSGHDTVSWYQQALGQGPQFIFQYYEEEERQRGNFPDRFSGHQFPNYSSELNVNALLLGDSALYLCASSRGSNQPQHFGDGTRLSIL.

With respect to this clone: Within the sample, other DNA sequences also encode this same CDR3. The J gene is TRBJ1-1, the V gene TRBV19; D gene uncertain. Trimming stripped 5 bases from V and 2 bases from J, with 9 bases between. CDR1 and CDR2 (germline): LNHDA, SQIVND (reference sequence). The CDR3 sequence is 13 residues long. CDR3: CASSQTENTEAFF. CDR3 bases: TGTGCCAGTAGTCAAACGGAAAACACTGAAGCTTTCTTT.

This chain links TRBV7-8 with TRBJ2-3, with D uncertain. V lost 4 bases and J 3 bases, leaving 8 bases between the germline ends. CDR1 and CDR2 (germline): SGHVS, FQNEAQ. CDR3 length: 13 amino acids. In DNA form, the CDR3 reads TGTGCCAGCAGCTGGGCTAGGACAGATACGCAGTATTTT. It encodes CASSWARTDTQYF.

The V and J genes are TRBV27 and TRBJ2-3; 10 positions agree with TRBD2. V was pared by 1 base and J by 6 bases, with 13 bases of the junction left unmatched. Germline values: CDR1 MNHEY, CDR2 SMNVEV (reference sequence). The CDR3 spans 18 residues. This chain's CDR3 is CASSLWPEGSGRWDTQYF. DNA of the CDR3: TGTGCCAGCAGTTTATGGCCGGAGGGTAGCGGGAGGTGGGATACGCAGTATTTT.

V and J are TRBV14 and TRBJ2-2; D is undetermined. V lost 4 bases to trimming and J lost 2 bases, with 8 bases between them. This CDR3 comprises 14 residues. The germline CDR1 and CDR2 sequences are SGHDN and FVKESK. The CDR3 bases are TGTGCCAGCAGCCGGACGGCTAACACCGGGGAGCTGTTTTTT. Translation gives CASSRTANTGELFF.

The V and J genes are TRBV19 and TRBJ1-5, with TRBD1 as a possible D gene (6 bases). The V gene lost 5 bases and the J gene lost 6 bases, with 11 bases spanning the gap. Germline loops: CDR1 LNHDA, CDR2 SQIVND (reference sequence). The CDR3 spans 13 residues. The DNA for the CDR3 is TGTGCCAGTAGTGAAACGACAGGTCAGCCCCAGCATTTT. The encoded protein is CASSETTGQPQHF.

Comment on this clone: Since a much larger clone is just one base distant, this may be a read error. Other DNA sequences in this sample translate to the same CDR3. The chain is built from TRBV5-4 and TRBJ2-5; TRBD2 aligns across 9 bases. From germline, CDR1 is SGHNT and CDR2 YYREEE (reference sequence). The V gene end was trimmed by 4 bases and the J gene end by 5 bases; junction bases not matched to a gene: 9. This CDR3 has 15 residues. The CDR3 sequence is CASSLAGGPGETQYF. CDR3 bases: TGTGCCAGCAGCCTCGCGGGAGGGCCGGGGGAGACCCAGTACTTC. Variable domain in full (rest from reference TRBV5-4 and TRBJ2-5): ETGVTQSPTHLIKTRGQQVTLRCSSQSGHNTVSWYQQALGQGPQFIFQYYREEENGRGNFPPRFSGLQFPNYSSELNVNALELDDSALYLCASSLAGGPGETQYFGPGTRLLVL.

The V gene is TRBV14, the J gene TRBJ2-7, with D possibly TRBD2 on 6 matching bases. This CDR3 is 14 amino acids long. Germline assignment: CDR1 SGHDN and CDR2 FVKESK. Deletions cut 3 bases from V and 0 bases from J, with 9 bases between. CDR3 bases: TGTGCCAGCAGCCAGGGACTGGGCTCCTACGAGCAGTACTTC. The encoded protein is CASSQGLGSYEQYF.

CDR3 loop: CASSRPEYNEQFF. CDR3 DNA: TGTGCCAGCAGTCGTCCAGAGTACAATGAGCAGTTCTTC. The chain employs TRBV6-5 and TRBJ2-1; D not certain. The CDR3 totals 13 residues. Per germline, CDR1 MNHEY and CDR2 SVGAGI. Trimming left V 5 bases short and J 4 bases short, with 9 bases between.